This TCR beta chain originates from a study of blood T cells in healthy people across ages (dated by TCRdb to 2015 to 2017). With regard to the full study: In model experiments, template switching captured about one uniquely barcoded TCR beta cDNA molecule for every two T cells. The donors were split into four age groups: young (average about 15 years), middle-aged (roughly 39), aged (around 67) and long-lived (roughly 88). Donors of different ages were randomly distributed across sequencing lanes to avoid experimental bias. Using the same blood draw, the study looked at two additional independent replicas of 1 million unique cDNA reads for two donors, one aged 18 to 30 and the other aged 80 or older. The study measured age-related changes in TCR beta repertoire diversity using deep sequencing normalized with unique cDNA molecular identifiers.

The donors were some 36 Caucasian individuals from Russia, aged roughly 6 to 90 years, who were systemically healthy. About 10 milliliters of peripheral blood were drawn from each donor into EDTA-treated Vacutainer tubes. PBMCs were isolated by Ficoll-Paque density-gradient centrifugation, with at least 6.5 million obtained per sample. Total RNA, at least 5 micrograms per sample, was extracted from PBMCs with Trizol reagent. The percentages of naive CD45RAhigh/CD27high T cells were determined by flow cytometry on a PBMC aliquot from every donor. The library was made by 5' RACE. TCRdb lists the instrument as Illumina HiSeq 2500. A second PCR of about 6 to 11 cycles was run with a J-beta primer mix and a sample-barcoded 5' primer. A unique molecular identifier was introduced onto each TCR beta cDNA molecule by a template-switch 5' adaptor carrying 12 random nucleotides. Each sample yielded at least 2.5 million CDR3-containing paired-end reads. First-strand cDNA synthesis was performed from all RNA using the Mint cDNA synthesis kit, with priming by a TRBC-specific oligonucleotide. After uracil-DNA glycosylase treatment, a first 18-cycle PCR used universal primers M1SS and BC2_uni_R on all cDNA. In the authors' own workflow: For normalization, 1 million high-quality reads were randomly selected from each sample, with every read carrying a distinct molecular identifier. Reads with shared molecular identifiers were discarded instead of being binned into consensus sequences. MiTCR, set to a Q25 quality threshold and the strictest error-elimination algorithm, was used for CDR3 identification, clonotype clustering and error correction. A nonparametric unseen species model using Euler transformation provided a lower-bound estimate of total TCR beta diversity. In TCRdb, the public reads were trimmed at Q25 with fastp and aligned with MiXCR, with productive beta chains retained. Identical CDR3 protein sequences are pooled into one entry, listed with their most common genes and DNA. It is TCRdb's table, rather than the study itself, that gives the V and J calls and clone size. The sample data list fewer than 1,000,000 distinct CDR3 sequences, and around 45% of these were observed just once. Jointly, the top ten make up under 20% of the sample.

As regards this clonotype: Its antigen is unknown. Relative to the germline gene, one junction end is altered; a read error may explain this.

The CDR3 spans 14 residues, from the cysteine through the phenylalanine. Just CDR3 DNA is preserved here, 42 bases in frame from base 1. The germline V gene yields MNHNS for CDR1 and SASEGT for CDR2. General study outcomes and caveats: Compared with the aged group, the long-lived group had more naive CD4+ T cells, fewer expanded clones and increased TCR diversity, a pattern suggesting age selection. Donor CMV infection status was unknown, potentially confounding age-related changes in expanded clonotypes. Observed TCR beta diversity per million T cells fell roughly linearly with age, and a significant reduction was already apparent by age roughly 41. Bulk unsorted PBMC profiling prevented conclusive comparison of naive and antigen-experienced compartments. Estimates of total diversity from one million sequenced T cells were regarded as lower bounds and underestimates. There was a strong correlation between observed TCR beta diversity and the percentage of naive T cells measured by flow cytometry.

The TCR originated in a man in his sixties in good health. Sequenced sample: blood. The chain was built from TRBV6-1 and TRBJ1-4, with 7 bases aligning to TRBD1. The CDR3 amino acid sequence is: CANSGDSLGEKLFF. In nucleotide form, the sequence is TGTGCCAACAGTGGGGACAGCCTAGGGGAAAAACTGTTTTTT.